Presented here are 19 T cell receptor beta chains from one specimen sequenced in a study of blood T cells in healthy people across ages. Sample-barcoded 5' priming and a J-beta primer mix drove a second PCR of 7 to 11 cycles. TCRdb reanalysed the 5' RACE reads using MiXCR and keeps one entry per CDR3 protein. The repertoire consists of 1.4 million or so distinct CDR3 sequences, with 42% occurring once and the leading ten covering just over 4%. The specimen was blood. Every receptor here comes from a woman aged 18 to 35 in good health.

This clonotype has more than one count but fewer than ten. The chain combines TRBV12-3 or TRBV12-4 with TRBJ2-5, with TRBD2 identical over 7 bases. This CDR3 comprises 14 residues. Trimming at V came to 6 bases and at J to 2 bases, leaving 6 bases not matched to a gene. CDR3 sequence: CASSSSGEQETQYF. In nucleotides, the CDR3 is TGTGCCAGCAGCTCGAGCGGGGAACAAGAGACCCAGTACTTC.

The chain recombines TRBV5-1 with TRBJ2-3; TRBD1 aligns across 7 bases. Germline assignment: CDR1 SGHRS and CDR2 YFSETQ. CDR3 length: 14 residues. Unmatched junction bases numbered 5, after V lost 3 bases and J lost 4 bases. For the CDR3, the DNA is TGCGCCAGCAGCTACGCGGACAGGTCAGATACGCAGTATTTT. Its translation: CASSYADRSDTQYF.

This clonotype has just a few counts. V and J are TRBV29-1 and TRBJ1-2, with 9 bases identical to TRBD1. CDR1 is SQVTM and CDR2 is ANQGSEA in the germline V gene. The V gene end was trimmed by 6 bases and the J gene end by 3 bases; junction bases not matched to a gene: 8. The CDR3 spans 14 residues. The CDR3 DNA is TGCAGCGTCTCGACAGGGGGGCTCGACTATGGCTACACCTTC. Protein product: CSVSTGGLDYGYTF.

This clonotype was found a few times. The rearrangement joins TRBV27 to TRBJ2-1; TRBD1 aligns across 7 bases. V was pared by 4 bases and J by 1 base, with 7 bases of the junction left unmatched. This CDR3 spans 16 amino acids. Germline CDR1 is MNHEY and CDR2 is SMNVEV (reference sequence). The CDR3 spells CASSSQTGTSYNEQFF. For the CDR3, the DNA is TGTGCCAGCAGTTCCCAGACAGGGACATCCTACAATGAGCAGTTCTTC.

V is TRBV15 and J is TRBJ2-1, with TRBD1 matching 12 bases. The CDR3 is 15 residues long. The J segment lost 8 bases and the V segment lost 0 bases, leaving 2 bases of the junction unmatched. Germline V CDR1 and CDR2: LNHNV, YYDKDF (reference sequence). The CDR3 loop reads CATSRDGTGGDEQFF. The CDR3, as DNA: TGTGCCACCAGCAGAGACGGGACAGGGGGCGATGAGCAGTTCTTC.

This chain joins TRBV12-3 or TRBV12-4 and TRBJ2-3, with D possibly being TRBD2 (7 bases). Trimming removed 4 bases at V and 1 base at J, with 15 bases between. This CDR3 spans 16 amino acids. The CDR3, as DNA: TGTGCCAGCAGTTCGTATAGGGGGGGGGGCACAGATACGCAGTATTTT. This codes for CASSSYRGGGTDTQYF.

J is TRBJ2-1 and V is TRBV13; 7 bases line up with TRBD1. Per germline, CDR1 PRHDT and CDR2 FYEKMQ (reference sequence). The CDR3 runs 14 residues. With V trimmed by 5 bases and J by 6 bases, 7 bases remained unmatched. The CDR3 DNA sequence: TGTGCCAGCAGCGCCGTCGGGACAGTCAATGAGCAGTTCTTC. It is translated as CASSAVGTVNEQFF.

This sequence joins TRBV20-1 and TRBJ1-1, with TRBD1 as a possible D gene (5 bases). This CDR3 is 14 amino acids long. Per germline, CDR1 DFQATT and CDR2 SNEGSKA (reference sequence). V lost 0 bases and J 11 bases, leaving 19 bases between the germline ends. CDR3 bases: TGCAGTGCTAGAGATCCCTGGGACCAGACGTGGGCTTTCTTT. Its translation: CSARDPWDQTWAFF.

This clonotype was counted a few times. The V and J genes are TRBV10-3 and TRBJ2-1, with 10 positions matching TRBD2. V shed 7 bases, J shed 6 bases, and the junction held 6 bases outside the gene matches. The germline CDR1 and CDR2 sequences are ENHRY and SYGVKD. This CDR3 spans 14 amino acids. CDR3 loop: CAIKAGGPGNEQFF. DNA of the CDR3: TGTGCCATCAAAGCGGGAGGGCCGGGCAATGAGCAGTTCTTC.

The chain combines TRBV29-1 with TRBJ1-1; no reliable D call. Germline V gene lookup returns CDR1 SQVTM and CDR2 ANQGSEA. The CDR3 sequence is 12 residues long. V was shortened by 4 bases and J by 0 bases, with 6 bases between the two germline ends. The CDR3 DNA follows: TGCAGCGTTGGCTACATGAACACTGAAGCTTTCTTT. Encoded protein: CSVGYMNTEAFF.

The chain links TRBV5-1 to TRBJ1-1; a weak D match, TRBD1 (6 bases). V shed 6 bases and J shed 3 bases, with 12 bases lying between them. CDR3 size: 13 residues. From germline, CDR1 is SGHRS and CDR2 YFSETQ. The CDR3 DNA reads as TGCGCCAGCAACAGGGCCGGGGACACTGAAGCTTTCTTT. Translated: CASNRAGDTEAFF.

The rearrangement links TRBV7-9 to TRBJ2-2; D is unresolved. The CDR3 extends over 15 amino acids. V lost 3 bases, J lost 0 bases, and 8 bases lay in between. Looked up from germline, CDR1 is SEHNR and CDR2 is FQNEAQ (reference sequence). CDR3 in DNA: TGTGCCAGCAGCTTGGTCTTAGCGAACACCGGGGAGCTGTTTTTT. Encoded protein: CASSLVLANTGELFF.

The CDR3 bases are TGCAGCGTTGACCTCGGACTAGCGGGGGGCTACAATGAACAGTACTTC. It encodes CSVDLGLAGGYNEQYF. The chain employs TRBV29-1 and TRBJ2-5; 14 bases line up with TRBD2. CDR3 length equals 16 residues. J lost 11 bases, V lost 3 bases, and 14 bases had no gene match. Germline V gives CDR1 SQVTM, CDR2 ANQGSEA.

The genes are TRBV27 and TRBJ2-5; 11 bases agree with TRBD2. The CDR3 loop spans 14 amino acids. V trimming: 7 bases; J trimming: 12 bases; junction bases outside the gene matches: 13. Germline V gene data show CDR1 as MNHEY and CDR2 as SMNVEV (reference sequence). The DNA of the CDR3 is TGTGCCAGCAAGACTAGCGGGATAAGAGGGCAAGAGTACTTC. Its protein product is CASKTSGIRGQEYF.

The chain recombines TRBV6-6 with TRBJ1-6; the D is unclear. CDR1 is MNHNY and CDR2 is SVGAGI in the germline V gene (reference sequence). The CDR3 runs 13 residues. Trimming removed 2 bases from V and 7 bases from J, with 6 bases in between. Here the CDR3 DNA reads TGTGCCAGCAGTTACCAGGAAAATTCACCCCTCCACTTT. It is translated as CASSYQENSPLHF.

In DNA form, the CDR3 reads TGTGCCAGCAGTTACTCTGGTCCCGGCCGGTTTGAGACCCAGTACTTC. Amino acids: CASSYSGPGRFETQYF. V is TRBV6-5 and J is TRBJ2-5; D not resolved. Germline V lookup: CDR1 MNHEY, CDR2 SVGAGI. V was shortened by 0 bases and J by 5 bases, with 16 bases between the two germline ends. This CDR3 contains 16 residues.

This clonotype showed up many times. The V call is TRBV29-1, the J call TRBJ1-1; no firm D call. Germline V gives CDR1 SQVTM, CDR2 ANQGSEA. CDR3 length: 11 residues. Between the trimmed V and J ends, which lost 3 bases and 1 base, there was a span of 3 bases. CDR3 residues: CSVERNTEAFF. Written as DNA, the CDR3 is TGCAGCGTTGAGAGGAACACTGAAGCTTTCTTT.

The table lists this clonotype with a few counts. This rearrangement joins TRBV12-3 or TRBV12-4 to TRBJ2-7; D uncertain. V dropped 7 bases and J dropped 6 bases, with 13 bases sitting between them. The CDR3 is made up of 12 amino acids. The CDR3 DNA follows: TGTGCCAGCACCTACTCCCCCTCCGAGCAGTACTTC. It translates to CASTYSPSEQYF.

The CDR3 nucleotides read TGTGCCAGCAGTTACACCTTAGCAACTAATGAAAAACTGTTTTTT. Amino acid sequence: CASSYTLATNEKLFF. The chain combines TRBV6-5 with TRBJ1-4, with no clear D. This CDR3 comprises 15 residues. Germline loops: CDR1 MNHEY, CDR2 SVGAGI. The germline V and J ends were trimmed by 2 bases and 0 bases, with 7 bases remaining between them.